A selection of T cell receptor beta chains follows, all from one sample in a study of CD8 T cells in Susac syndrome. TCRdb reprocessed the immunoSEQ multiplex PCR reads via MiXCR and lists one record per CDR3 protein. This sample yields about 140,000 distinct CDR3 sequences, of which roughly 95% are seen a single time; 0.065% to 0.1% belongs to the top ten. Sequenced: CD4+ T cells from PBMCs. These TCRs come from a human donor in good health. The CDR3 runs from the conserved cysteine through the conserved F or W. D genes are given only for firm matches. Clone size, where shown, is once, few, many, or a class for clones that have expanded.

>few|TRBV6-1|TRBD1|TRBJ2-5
TGTGCCAAGCCGGACAGGGCCCAAGAGACCCAGTACTTC
CAKPDRAQETQYF
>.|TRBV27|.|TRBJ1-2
TGTGCCAGCACTTCATCGGGACTAAGAATGTTTGGCTACACCTTC
CASTSSGLRMFGYTF
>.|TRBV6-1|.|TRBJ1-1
TGTGCCAGCACCCGAACTGAGGGGAGACCTGAAGCTTTCTTT
CASTRTEGRPEAFF
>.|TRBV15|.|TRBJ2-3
TGTGCCACCAGCATTGGTGGGTTTGCAGATACGCAGTATTTT
CATSIGGFADTQYF
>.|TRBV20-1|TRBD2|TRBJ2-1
TGCAGTGCTAAAATAGCGGGACATGAGCAGTTCTTC
CSAKIAGHEQFF
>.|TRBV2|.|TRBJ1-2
TGTGCCAGCAGTGCCGCATCCGAGACTGGCTACACCTTC
CASSAASETGYTF
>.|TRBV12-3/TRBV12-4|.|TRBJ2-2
TGTGCCAGCAGCACAGGGTCCGGGGAGCTGTTTTTT
CASSTGSGELFF
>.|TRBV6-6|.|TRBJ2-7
TGTGCCAGCAGTTACTTGAGCTCCTACGAGCAGTACTTC
CASSYLSSYEQYF
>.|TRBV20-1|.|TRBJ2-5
TGCAGTGCTAGAGATTTTGGGATCGGGGGAGAGACCCAGTACTTC
CSARDFGIGGETQYF
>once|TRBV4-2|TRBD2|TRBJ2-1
TGTGCCAGCAGCCAAAGGGACGACTTCGGGGGGGAGCAGTTCTTC
CASSQRDDFGGEQFF
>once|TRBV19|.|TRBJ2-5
TGTGCCAGTAGTATAGCTGCGGAACTCCCCCAAGAGACCCAGTACTTC
CASSIAAELPQETQYF
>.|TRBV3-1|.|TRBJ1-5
TGTGCCAGCAGCCAAGATCTGGCTGGGAGGCCCCAGCATTTT
CASSQDLAGRPQHF
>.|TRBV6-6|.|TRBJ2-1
TGTGCCAGTCGTACAGGTCTTCCAGGGGCTGAGCAGTTCTTC
CASRTGLPGAEQFF
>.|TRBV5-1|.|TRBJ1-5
TGCGCCAGCAGCCAGGACGCGTATAGCAATCAGCCCCAGCATTTT
CASSQDAYSNQPQHF
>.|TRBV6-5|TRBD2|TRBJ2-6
TGTGCCAGCAGTTACTCGATGAAGGGCCGGGGGGGAGCTGGGGCCAACGTCCTGACTTTC
CASSYSMKGRGGAGANVLTF
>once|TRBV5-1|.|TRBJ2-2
TGCGCCAGCAGCCCAGGACGGGCCGGGGAGCTGTTTTTT
CASSPGRAGELFF
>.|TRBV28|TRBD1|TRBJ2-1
TGTGCCAGCAGTTGGGGACAGCGCTACAATGAGCAGTTCTTC
CASSWGQRYNEQFF
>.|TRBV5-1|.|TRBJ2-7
TGCGCCAGCAGCTTTGGAGAAAGGTACGAGCAGTACTTC
CASSFGERYEQYF
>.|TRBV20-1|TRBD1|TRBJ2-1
TGCAGTGCTAGGGGCGGCAGGGGGCACTACAATGAGCAGTTCTTC
CSARGGRGHYNEQFF
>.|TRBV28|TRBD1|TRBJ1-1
TGTGCCAGCAGAGCACAGGGGGCCACTGAAGCTTTCTTT
CASRAQGATEAFF
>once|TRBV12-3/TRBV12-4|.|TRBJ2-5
TGTGCCAGCAGCGACGGGACGTACCAAGAGACCCAGTACTTC
CASSDGTYQETQYF
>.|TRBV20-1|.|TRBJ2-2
TGCAGTGCTAGAGATCGGTCTTTCATCGGGGAGCTGTTTTTT
CSARDRSFIGELFF
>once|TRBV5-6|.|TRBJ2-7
TGTGCCAGCAGCCTGACCATCGGCGCTTCGAGCTCCTACGAGCAGTACTTC
CASSLTIGASSSYEQYF
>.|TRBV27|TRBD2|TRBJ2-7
TGTGCCAGCAGTATAGGGACTAGCGGGACCTCCTACGAGCAGTACTTC
CASSIGTSGTSYEQYF
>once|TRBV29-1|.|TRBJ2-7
TGCAGCGTTGGAACCTCCTACGAGCAGTACTTC
CSVGTSYEQYF
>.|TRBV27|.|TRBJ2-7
TGTGCCAGCAGTCCCGACAGGAGGTACGAGCAGTACTTC
CASSPDRRYEQYF
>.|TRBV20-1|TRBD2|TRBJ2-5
TGCAGCCATAGCGGGAGCTGGGGCGAGGGAGAGACCCAGTACTTC
CSHSGSWGEGETQYF
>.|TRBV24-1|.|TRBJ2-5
TGTGCCACCACCGGGGACAACCAAGAGACCCAGTACTTC
CATTGDNQETQYF
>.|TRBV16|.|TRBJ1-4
TGTGCCAGCAGCCCCATCTCGGCAGGTGAAAAACTGTTTTTT
CASSPISAGEKLFF
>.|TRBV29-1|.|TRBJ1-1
TGCGTTGGGGTTTTAAACACTGAAGCTTTCTTT
CVGVLNTEAFF
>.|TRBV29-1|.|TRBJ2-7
TGCAGCGTGGTGGACTCGCCATATAGCGAGCAGTACTTC
CSVVDSPYSEQYF
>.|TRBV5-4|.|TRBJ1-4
TGTGCCAGCAGCTTGATGGGGGGCACTAATGAAAAACTGTTTTTT
CASSLMGGTNEKLFF
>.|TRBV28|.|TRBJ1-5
TGTGCCAGCAGTTTAATCCAAACAGGGAGACTCAATCAGCCCCAGCATTTT
CASSLIQTGRLNQPQHF
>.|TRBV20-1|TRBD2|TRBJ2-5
TGCAGTGCGCGATGGGAGGGCCAAGAGACCCAGTACTTC
CSARWEGQETQYF
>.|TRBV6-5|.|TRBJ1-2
TGTGCCAGCAGGTCCGAAGCTAACTATGGCTACACCTTC
CASRSEANYGYTF
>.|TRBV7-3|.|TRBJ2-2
TGTGCCAGCAGCTTAGGAAATGGGACACCTAACACCGGGGAGCTGTTTTTT
CASSLGNGTPNTGELFF
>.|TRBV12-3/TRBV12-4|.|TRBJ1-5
TGTGCCAGCAGCAGAATACAGGGTCAGCCCCAGCATTTT
CASSRIQGQPQHF
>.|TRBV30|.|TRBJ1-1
TGTGCCTGGTCACGGGACACTGAAGCTTTCTTT
CAWSRDTEAFF
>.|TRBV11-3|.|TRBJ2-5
TGTGCCAGCAGCTTAAGTCGCTCCGCAGAGACCCAGTACTTC
CASSLSRSAETQYF
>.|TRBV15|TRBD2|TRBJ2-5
TGTGCCACCAAGACAGGGGGACTAGCGGGAGTCGAGACCCAGTACTTC
CATKTGGLAGVETQYF
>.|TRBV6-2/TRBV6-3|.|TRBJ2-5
TGTGCCAGCAGTTACCCCCTCCAAGAGACCCAGTACTTC
CASSYPLQETQYF
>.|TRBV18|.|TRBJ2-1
TGTGCCAGCTCACCAATAAGTGGGGCCAATGAGCAGTTCTTC
CASSPISGANEQFF
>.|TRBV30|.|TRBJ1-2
TGTGCCTGGAGTTCACGGAACTATGGCTACACCTTC
CAWSSRNYGYTF
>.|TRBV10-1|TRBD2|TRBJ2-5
TGCGCCAGCAGTCACAGCGGGAGGGCCGGGGAGACCCAGTACTTC
CASSHSGRAGETQYF
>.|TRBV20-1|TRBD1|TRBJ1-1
TGCAGTGCTAGCCCAGGGGGGAACACTGAAGCTTTCTTT
CSASPGGNTEAFF
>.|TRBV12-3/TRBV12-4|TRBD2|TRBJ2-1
TGTGCCAGCAGTAGCGGGGCCGCCTACAATGAGCAGTTCTTC
CASSSGAAYNEQFF
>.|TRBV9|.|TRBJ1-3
TGTGCCAGCAGTAGACAAGACTCTGGAAACACCATATATTTT
CASSRQDSGNTIYF
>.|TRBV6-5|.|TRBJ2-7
TGTGCCAGCCGCCCCGGGACCCGGGGCGAGCAGTACTTC
CASRPGTRGEQYF
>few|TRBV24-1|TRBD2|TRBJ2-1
TGTGCCACCAGTGACCCAGCGGGAGGTGGCGATGAGCAGTTCTTC
CATSDPAGGGDEQFF